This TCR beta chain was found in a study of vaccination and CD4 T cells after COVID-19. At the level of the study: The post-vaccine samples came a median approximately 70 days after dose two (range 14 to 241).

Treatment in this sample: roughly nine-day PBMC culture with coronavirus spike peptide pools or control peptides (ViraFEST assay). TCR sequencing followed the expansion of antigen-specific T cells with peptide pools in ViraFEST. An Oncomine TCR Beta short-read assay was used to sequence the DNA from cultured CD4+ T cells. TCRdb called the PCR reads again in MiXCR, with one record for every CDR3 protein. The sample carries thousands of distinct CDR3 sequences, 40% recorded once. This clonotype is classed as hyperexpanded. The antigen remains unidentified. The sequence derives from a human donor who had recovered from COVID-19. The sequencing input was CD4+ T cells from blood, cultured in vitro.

Here the CDR3 DNA reads TGTGCCTGGAGTGTAAGTCAGAACTATGGCTACACCTTC. It yields the protein CAWSVSQNYGYTF. The chain carries TRBV30 and TRBJ1-2; D not certain. The germline gives CDR1 GTSNPN, CDR2 SVGIG (reference sequence). The CDR3 runs to 13 residues. The germline V and J ends were trimmed by 0 bases and 2 bases, with 7 bases remaining between them.